Following are 17 T cell receptor beta chains from one sample sequenced in a study of blood T cell repertoires in COVID-19. The repertoire was sequenced with immunoSEQ multiplex PCR; TCRdb's copy has only in-frame clones and lacks some. Of around 220,000 clones in the sample, 75% to 95% were seen once. Sequenced input: PBMCs or T cells enriched from blood (not recorded which). These receptors were taken from a young woman who had recovered from COVID-19.

This clone has only a few counts. V is TRBV5-1 and J is TRBJ1-6; no firm D call. Germline V gene data show CDR1 as SGHRS and CDR2 as YFSETQ. V was pared by 0 bases and J by 9 bases, with 19 bases between. This CDR3 has 17 amino acids. The CDR3 is CASSLEGLDSWGSPLHF. The CDR3 nucleotides are TGCGCCAGCAGCTTGGAGGGTTTGGACTCCTGGGGTTCACCCCTCCACTTT.

The V gene is TRBV5-1, the J gene TRBJ1-1; D unclear. The CDR3 sequence is 15 residues long. With 2 bases removed from V and 5 bases from J, the gap between germline ends came to 16 bases. Looked up from germline, CDR1 is SGHRS and CDR2 is YFSETQ. CDR3 in amino acids: CASSFGSEMGTEAFF. The CDR3 bases are TGCGCCAGCAGCTTTGGTAGCGAAATGGGGACTGAAGCTTTCTTT.

The V call is TRBV7-8, the J call TRBJ2-7; D gene ambiguous. Trimming took 2 bases from V and 3 from J, leaving 11 bases between them. Germline V lookup: CDR1 SGHVS, CDR2 FQNEAQ. CDR3 length: 14 amino acids. The CDR3 DNA sequence: TGTGCCAGCAGCTTATCCGAGGTACGCTACGAGCAGTACTTC. Protein: CASSLSEVRYEQYF.

The chain is built from TRBV2 and TRBJ1-1; D unresolved. Trimming stripped 5 bases from V and 3 bases from J, with 13 bases between. The V gene's germline CDR1 is SNHLY and CDR2 FYNNEI. The CDR3 is 14 amino acids. This chain's CDR3 is CASSQAQVYTEAFF. Here the CDR3 DNA reads TGTGCCAGCAGTCAGGCCCAGGTGTACACTGAAGCTTTCTTT.

This chain uses TRBV24-1 with TRBJ1-1; 8 bases match TRBD1. The CDR3 spans 11 residues. With 8 bases clipped from V and 8 bases from J, the junction kept 3 bases outside the gene matches. Germline loops: CDR1 KGHDR, CDR2 SFDVKD. The CDR3 spells CATTRDREAFF. The CDR3 region has the DNA TGTGCCACCACAAGGGACAGGGAAGCTTTCTTT.

The chain recombines TRBV24-1 with TRBJ1-5, with D tentatively TRBD1 (5 bases). V shed 5 bases and J shed 6 bases, with 10 bases lying between them. This CDR3 region has 13 residues. Germline V gene sequence: CDR1 KGHDR, CDR2 SFDVKD. The CDR3 reads CATSAQVGQPQHF. The CDR3, as DNA: TGTGCCACCAGTGCACAGGTTGGTCAGCCCCAGCATTTT.

The chain recombines TRBV12-3 or TRBV12-4 with TRBJ1-4; D remains ambiguous. V lost 3 bases to trimming and J lost 8 bases, with 10 bases between them. CDR3 size: 13 residues. The CDR3 region is CASSLRRGEKLFF. Here the CDR3 DNA reads TGTGCCAGCAGTTTGAGGCGAGGGGAAAAACTGTTTTTT.

This clone showed up just a few times. The chain uses TRBV6-2 or TRBV6-3 and TRBJ1-1, with 8 bases matching TRBD1. CDR1 is MNHEY, CDR2 SVGEGT, per germline. The junction had 3 bases not matched to a gene; V was cut back by 5 bases and J by 1 base. CDR3 size: 14 residues. In DNA form, the CDR3 reads TGTGCCAGCAGTGGGGGACAGGCGAACACTGAAGCTTTCTTT. Translated: CASSGGQANTEAFF.

The chain carries TRBV5-4 and TRBJ2-7; no firm D call. V was trimmed by 0 bases and J by 3 bases, leaving 10 bases between them. CDR3 size: 14 residues. Germline CDR1 reads SGHNT; CDR2 reads YYREEE (reference sequence). CDR3 nucleotide sequence: TGTGCCAGCAGCTTGGCCGGTCTAGTCTACGAGCAGTACTTC. This codes for CASSLAGLVYEQYF.

This clone was recorded only once. The rearrangement uses TRBV13 and TRBJ1-2; 11 bases map to TRBD1. V lost 5 bases to trimming and J lost 8 bases; unmatched junction nucleotides: 10. The CDR3 runs to 15 residues. Germline V gene data show CDR1 as PRHDT and CDR2 as FYEKMQ (reference sequence). This CDR3 is CASSLGQGAPLGYTF. CDR3 bases: TGTGCCAGCAGCCTCGGACAGGGGGCACCCCTAGGCTACACCTTC. The full variable domain, completed using reference TRBV13 and TRBJ1-2, is AAGVIQSPRHLIKEKRETATLKCYPIPRHDTVYWYQQGPGQDPQFLISFYEKMQSDKGSIPDRFSAQQFSDYHSELNMSSLELGDSALYFCASSLGQGAPLGYTFGSGTRLTVV.

The genes are TRBV7-2 and TRBJ1-2; maybe TRBD1 (5 bases). Deletions cut 5 bases from V and 2 bases from J, with 15 bases between. CDR3 length: 15 residues. Per the germline V gene, CDR1 is SGHTA and CDR2 is FQGNSA. This CDR3 reads CASSPTGSANYGYTF. CDR3 bases: TGTGCCAGCAGCCCTACAGGTTCCGCGAACTATGGCTACACCTTC. Full variable domain (remainder filled in from reference TRBV7-2 and TRBJ1-2): GAGVSQSPSNKVTEKGKDVELRCDPISGHTALYWYRQSLGQGLEFLIYFQGNSAPDKSGLPSDRFSAERTGGSVSTLTIQRTQQEDSAVYLCASSPTGSANYGYTFGSGTRLTVV.

The CDR3 is CASTRDRASGNTIYF. The CDR3 DNA follows: TGCGCCAGCACCCGGGACAGGGCTTCGGGAAACACCATATATTTT. This sequence joins TRBV5-1 and TRBJ1-3; 9 bases agree with TRBD1. V was pared by 6 bases and J by 4 bases, with 8 bases of the junction left unmatched. This CDR3 spans 15 amino acids. Germline CDR1 reads SGHRS; CDR2 reads YFSETQ.

The chain has TRBV24-1 and TRBJ2-3; weak D call: TRBD1 (5 bases). This CDR3 is built from 13 residues. With 8 bases removed from V and 3 bases from J, the gap between germline ends came to 11 bases. The germline V gene has CDR1 KGHDR and CDR2 SFDVKD. This CDR3 reads CATTLPGTDTQYF. The CDR3 DNA follows: TGTGCCACCACCCTTCCAGGGACAGATACGCAGTATTTT.

The J gene is TRBJ1-1, the V gene TRBV7-3, with D unclear. V lost 4 bases to trimming and J lost 4 bases, with 16 bases between them. This CDR3 contains 15 residues. Germline-derived CDR1 and CDR2 are SGHTA and FQGTGA. The CDR3, as DNA: TGTGCCAGCAGCTCACACCGACAACAGAGCACTGAAGCTTTCTTT. Its protein product is CASSSHRQQSTEAFF.

The rearrangement links TRBV27 to TRBJ1-2, with TRBD1 matching over 9 bases. V lost 7 bases, J lost 2 bases, and 14 bases stayed unmatched. Germline V gene sequence: CDR1 MNHEY, CDR2 SMNVEV (reference sequence). The CDR3 is made up of 17 amino acids. The chain's CDR3 is CASTPGQGQFRNYGYTF. CDR3 in DNA: TGTGCCAGCACCCCGGGACAGGGCCAGTTCAGGAACTATGGCTACACCTTC.

V gene TRBV7-2 combines with J gene TRBJ1-5, with D possibly TRBD1 on 6 matching bases. Germline assignment: CDR1 SGHTA and CDR2 FQGNSA. Trimming cost V 5 bases and J 4 bases, with 18 bases left between them. The CDR3 is 16 residues long. The CDR3 region is CASSRRGGFGNQPQHF. CDR3 coding DNA: TGTGCCAGCAGCCGCCGTGGGGGCTTTGGTAATCAGCCCCAGCATTTT.

This chain links TRBV5-1 with TRBJ1-5; D is undetermined. CDR1 SGHRS and CDR2 YFSETQ come from the germline V gene. This CDR3 has 17 amino acids. Trimming removed 0 bases from V and 0 bases from J, with 13 bases in between. DNA of the CDR3: TGCGCCAGCAGCTTGGTCCCACGACGGAGTAGCAATCAGCCCCAGCATTTT. This sequence encodes CASSLVPRRSSNQPQHF.